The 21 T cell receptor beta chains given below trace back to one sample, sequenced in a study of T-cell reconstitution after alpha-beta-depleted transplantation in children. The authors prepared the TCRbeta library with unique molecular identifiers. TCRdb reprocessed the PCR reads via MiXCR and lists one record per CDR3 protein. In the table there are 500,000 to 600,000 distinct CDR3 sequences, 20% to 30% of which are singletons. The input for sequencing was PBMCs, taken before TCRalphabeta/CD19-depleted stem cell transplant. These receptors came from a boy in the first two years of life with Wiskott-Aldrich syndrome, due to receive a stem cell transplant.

The CDR3 here is CASSKLAGGYTGELFF. The CDR3 nucleotides are TGTGCCAGCAGCAAACTAGCGGGAGGTTACACCGGGGAGCTGTTTTTT. The J gene is TRBJ2-2, the V gene TRBV7-9, with TRBD2 matching 12 bases. Germline V gene data show CDR1 as SEHNR and CDR2 as FQNEAQ (reference sequence). J gave up 3 bases and V 5 bases, and 4 bases lay outside the gene matches. CDR3 length: 16 residues.

Here the CDR3 DNA reads TGCAGTGCTAGGGACCTAGCGGGAGCTACGCAGTATTTT. Its translation: CSARDLAGATQYF. The V gene is TRBV20-1, the J gene TRBJ2-3, with 10 positions matching TRBD2. The V and J ends lost 3 bases and 8 bases, in that order; junction bases with no gene match: 5. Germline-derived CDR1 and CDR2 are DFQATT and SNEGSKA (reference sequence). The CDR3 spans 13 residues.

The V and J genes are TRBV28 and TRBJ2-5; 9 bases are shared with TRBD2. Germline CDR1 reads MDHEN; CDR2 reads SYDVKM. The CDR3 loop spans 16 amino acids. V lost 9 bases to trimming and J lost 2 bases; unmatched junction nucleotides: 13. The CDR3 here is CASPPSGRPKQETQYF. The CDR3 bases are TGTGCCAGTCCCCCAAGCGGGAGGCCTAAACAAGAGACCCAGTACTTC.

Here the CDR3 DNA reads TGCAGCGTTGAAGAGGCGATAGTCACAGATACGCAGTATTTT. The encoded protein is CSVEEAIVTDTQYF. The chain employs TRBV29-1 and TRBJ2-3; no definite D call. The CDR3 is 14 amino acids. The germline gives CDR1 SQVTM, CDR2 ANQGSEA. V was shortened by 0 bases and J by 2 bases, with 9 bases between the two germline ends.

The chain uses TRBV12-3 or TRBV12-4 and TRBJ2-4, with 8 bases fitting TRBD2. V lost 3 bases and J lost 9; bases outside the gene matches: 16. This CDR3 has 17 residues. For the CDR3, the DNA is TGTGCCAGCAGTTTCCGGGGGGGCGTAGCGGGATTCGGCATTCAGTACTTC. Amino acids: CASSFRGGVAGFGIQYF.

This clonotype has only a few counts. Written as DNA, the CDR3 is TGCGCCAGCAGCTTGACCTGGACAGGGGGCAACTATGAGCAGTTCTTC. Translating gives CASSLTWTGGNYEQFF. This sequence joins TRBV5-1 and TRBJ2-1; TRBD1 aligns across 11 bases. The CDR3 spans 16 residues. The junction had 8 bases not matched to a gene; V was cut back by 1 base and J by 8 bases. Germline V lookup: CDR1 SGHRS, CDR2 YFSETQ.

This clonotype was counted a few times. The CDR3 loop is CASSSGPATNEKLFF. CDR3 sequence (DNA): TGTGCCAGCAGCTCTGGTCCCGCAACTAATGAAAAACTGTTTTTT. The chain carries TRBV5-5 and TRBJ1-4; no firm D call. Germline CDR1 reads SGHKS; CDR2 reads YYEKEE (reference sequence). With 3 bases removed from V and 0 bases from J, the gap between germline ends came to 9 bases. The CDR3 is made up of 15 amino acids.

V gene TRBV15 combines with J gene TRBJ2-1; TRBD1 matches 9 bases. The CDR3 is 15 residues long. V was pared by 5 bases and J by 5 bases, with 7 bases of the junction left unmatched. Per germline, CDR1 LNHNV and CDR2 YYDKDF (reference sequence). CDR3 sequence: CATSSPGTGNNEQFF. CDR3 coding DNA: TGTGCCACCAGCTCTCCAGGGACAGGGAACAATGAGCAGTTCTTC.

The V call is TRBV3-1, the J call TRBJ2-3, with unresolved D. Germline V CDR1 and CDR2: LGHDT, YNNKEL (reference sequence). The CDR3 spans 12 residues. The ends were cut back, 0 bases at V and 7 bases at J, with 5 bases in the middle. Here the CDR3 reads CASSQDGHTQYF. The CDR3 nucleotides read TGTGCCAGCAGCCAAGATGGGCATACGCAGTATTTT.

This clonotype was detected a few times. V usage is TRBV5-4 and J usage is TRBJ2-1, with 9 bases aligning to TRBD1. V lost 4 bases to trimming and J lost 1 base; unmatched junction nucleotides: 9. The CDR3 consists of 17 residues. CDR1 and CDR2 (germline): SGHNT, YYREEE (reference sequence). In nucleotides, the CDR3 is TGTGCCAGCAGCCCTAACAGGGGGCAAGGGTCCTACAATGAGCAGTTCTTC. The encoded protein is CASSPNRGQGSYNEQFF.

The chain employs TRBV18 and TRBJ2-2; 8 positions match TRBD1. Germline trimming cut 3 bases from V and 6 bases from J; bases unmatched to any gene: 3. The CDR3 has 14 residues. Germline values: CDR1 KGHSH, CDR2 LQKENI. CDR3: CASSPDRGAGELFF. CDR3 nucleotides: TGTGCCAGCTCACCTGACAGGGGCGCCGGGGAGCTGTTTTTT.

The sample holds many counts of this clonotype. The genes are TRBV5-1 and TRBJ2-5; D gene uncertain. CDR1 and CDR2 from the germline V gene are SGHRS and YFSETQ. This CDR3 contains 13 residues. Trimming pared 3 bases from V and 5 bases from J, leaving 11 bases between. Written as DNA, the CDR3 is TGCGCCAGCAGCTCGATTGACTTGGAGACCCAGTACTTC. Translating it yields CASSSIDLETQYF.

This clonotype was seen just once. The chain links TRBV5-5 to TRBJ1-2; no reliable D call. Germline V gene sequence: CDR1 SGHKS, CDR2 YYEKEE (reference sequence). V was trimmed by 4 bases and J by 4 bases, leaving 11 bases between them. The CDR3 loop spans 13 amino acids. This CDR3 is CASSPDPFYGYTF. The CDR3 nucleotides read TGTGCCAGCAGCCCGGACCCGTTCTATGGCTACACCTTC. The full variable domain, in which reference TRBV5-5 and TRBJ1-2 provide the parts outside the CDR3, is DAGVTQSPTHLIKTRGQQVTLRCSPISGHKSVSWYQQVLGQGPQFIFQYYEKEERGRGNFPDRFSARQFPNYSSELNVNALLLGDSALYLCASSPDPFYGYTFGSGTRLTVV.

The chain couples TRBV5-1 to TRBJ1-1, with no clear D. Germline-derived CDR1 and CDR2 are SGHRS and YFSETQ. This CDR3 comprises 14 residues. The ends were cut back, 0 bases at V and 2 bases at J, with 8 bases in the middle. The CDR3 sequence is CASSLEDTNTEAFF. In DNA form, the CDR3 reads TGCGCCAGCAGCTTGGAAGACACTAACACTGAAGCTTTCTTT.

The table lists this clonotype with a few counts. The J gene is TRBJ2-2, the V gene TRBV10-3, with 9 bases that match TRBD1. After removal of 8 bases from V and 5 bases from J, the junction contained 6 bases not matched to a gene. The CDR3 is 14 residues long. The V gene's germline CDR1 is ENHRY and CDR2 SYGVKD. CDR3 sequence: CAIPTGGLTGELFF. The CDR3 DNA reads TGTGCCATCCCAACAGGGGGCCTGACCGGGGAGCTGTTTTTT.

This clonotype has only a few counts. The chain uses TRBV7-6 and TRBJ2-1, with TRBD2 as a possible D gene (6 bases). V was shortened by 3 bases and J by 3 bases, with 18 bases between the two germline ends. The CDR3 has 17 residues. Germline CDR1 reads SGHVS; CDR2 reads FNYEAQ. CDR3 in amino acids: CASSFFGAGQLYNEQFF. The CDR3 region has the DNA TGTGCCAGCAGCTTCTTTGGGGCGGGGCAACTCTACAATGAGCAGTTCTTC. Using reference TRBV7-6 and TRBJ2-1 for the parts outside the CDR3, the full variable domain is GAGVSQSPRYKVTKRGQDVALRCDPISGHVSLYWYRQALGQGPEFLTYFNYEAQQDKSGLPNDRFSAERPEGSISTLTIQRTEQRDSAMYRCASSFFGAGQLYNEQFFGPGTRLTVL.

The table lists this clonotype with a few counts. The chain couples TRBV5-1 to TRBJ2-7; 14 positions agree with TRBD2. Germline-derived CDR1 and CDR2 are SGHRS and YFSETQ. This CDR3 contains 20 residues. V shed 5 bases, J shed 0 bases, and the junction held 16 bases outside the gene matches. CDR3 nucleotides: TGCGCCAGCAGTTTTTGGTCCGGGACTAGCGGGAGCCAAGTCTCCTACGAGCAGTACTTC. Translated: CASSFWSGTSGSQVSYEQYF.

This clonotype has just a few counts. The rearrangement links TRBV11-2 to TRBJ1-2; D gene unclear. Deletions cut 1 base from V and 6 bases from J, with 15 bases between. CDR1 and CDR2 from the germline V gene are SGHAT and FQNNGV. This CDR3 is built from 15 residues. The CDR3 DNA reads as TGTGCCAGCAGCTTAGGGAGAAGACAAAACCATGGCTACACCTTC. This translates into CASSLGRRQNHGYTF.

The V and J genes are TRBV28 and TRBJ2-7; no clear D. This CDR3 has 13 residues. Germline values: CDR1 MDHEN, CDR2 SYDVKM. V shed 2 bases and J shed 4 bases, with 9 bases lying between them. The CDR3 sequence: CASSLQIQYEQYF. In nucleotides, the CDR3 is TGTGCCAGCAGTTTACAGATTCAGTACGAGCAGTACTTC.

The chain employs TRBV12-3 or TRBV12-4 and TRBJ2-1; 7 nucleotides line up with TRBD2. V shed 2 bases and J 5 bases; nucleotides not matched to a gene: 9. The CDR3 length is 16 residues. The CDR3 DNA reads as TGTGCCAGCAGTTTATTGGCGGGAGTTACGAACAATGAGCAGTTCTTC. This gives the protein CASSLLAGVTNNEQFF.

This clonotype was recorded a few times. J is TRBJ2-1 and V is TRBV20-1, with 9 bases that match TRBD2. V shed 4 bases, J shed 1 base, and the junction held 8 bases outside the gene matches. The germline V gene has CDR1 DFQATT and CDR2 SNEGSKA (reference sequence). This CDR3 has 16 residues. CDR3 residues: CSAKKPLAGSYNEQFF. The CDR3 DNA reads TGCAGTGCTAAAAAGCCTCTAGCGGGATCCTACAATGAGCAGTTCTTC.